The next 15 T cell receptor beta chains were all read from a single sample in a study of post-analysis software for immune sequencing data. These receptors lack a known antigen. Prepared TCR beta cDNA libraries contained unique molecular identifiers. TCRdb used MiXCR to reprocess the PCR reads, holding one entry per CDR3 protein. The sample includes 750,000 to 950,000 distinct CDR3 sequences, roughly half of them seen just once. Overall study results and limits: Five or six TRBV segments were significantly more frequent in patients than in controls. TRBV5-6, TRBV5-1 and TRBV20-1 were among these segments.

Sample: blood. These receptors came from a girl aged 10-17 years with multiple sclerosis.

The V and J genes are TRBV2 and TRBJ2-5; 8 positions match TRBD1. The CDR3 is made up of 15 amino acids. V shed 5 bases and J 2 bases; nucleotides not matched to a gene: 7. Germline V gives CDR1 SNHLY, CDR2 FYNNEI. The CDR3 DNA is TGTGCCAGCAGTTTAGGACAGGGATGGCAAGAGACCCAGTACTTC. It encodes CASSLGQGWQETQYF.

The chain recombines TRBV25-1 with TRBJ2-1; 9 nucleotides agree with TRBD2. Germline loops: CDR1 MGHDK, CDR2 SYGVNS. The CDR3 is 14 amino acids. J lost 9 bases, V lost 5 bases, and 8 bases had no gene match. CDR3 residues: CASSLPSGKLEQFF. The CDR3 nucleotides read TGTGCCAGCAGTCTTCCTAGCGGGAAGCTTGAGCAGTTCTTC.

CDR3 coding DNA: TGCGCCAGCAGCCAAGTTCAGAGTATTAATCAGCCCCAGCATTTT. Translating gives CASSQVQSINQPQHF. The chain is built from TRBV4-1 and TRBJ1-5, with no clear D. The germline gives CDR1 MGHRA, CDR2 YSYEKL. V was clipped by 1 base and J by 4 bases, with 11 bases between them. The CDR3 covers 15 residues.

V gene TRBV6-1 combines with J gene TRBJ1-2; 8 bases are a match to TRBD1. J was trimmed by 4 bases and V by 6 bases; bases with no gene match: 4. This CDR3 is built from 13 residues. Germline V lookup: CDR1 MNHNS, CDR2 SASEGT. This CDR3 is CASRAGTGYGYTF. CDR3 DNA: TGTGCCAGCAGAGCCGGGACAGGCTATGGCTACACCTTC.

The genes are TRBV24-1 and TRBJ2-1, with D perhaps matching TRBD1 or TRBD2 (5 bases each). Trimming stripped 10 bases from V and 3 bases from J, with 15 bases between. CDR3 length: 14 residues. CDR1 and CDR2 from the germline V gene are KGHDR and SFDVKD. CDR3 amino acids: CATDRDRFYNEQFF. The CDR3 DNA follows: TGTGCCACAGACCGGGACCGCTTCTACAATGAGCAGTTCTTC.

The V call is TRBV7-3, the J call TRBJ2-1; D may be TRBD2 (5 bases). This CDR3 comprises 13 residues. V lost 4 bases to trimming and J lost 7 bases, with 11 bases between them. Looked up from germline, CDR1 is SGHTA and CDR2 is FQGTGA. In DNA form, the CDR3 reads TGTGCCAGCAGCTCTAGCAATTGGAATGAGCAGTTCTTC. Translating gives CASSSSNWNEQFF.

The chain couples TRBV11-2 to TRBJ2-1; perhaps D is TRBD1 or TRBD2 (6 bases each). The V and J ends lost 1 base and 6 bases respectively, with 13 bases between them. CDR1 is SGHAT, CDR2 FQNNGV, per germline. The CDR3 runs 15 residues. DNA for the CDR3: TGTGCCAGCAGCTTAGTGACAGGAGGGACCAATGAGCAGTTCTTC. This translates into CASSLVTGGTNEQFF. Filled out from reference TRBV11-2 and TRBJ2-1, the complete variable domain reads EAGVAQSPRYKIIEKRQSVAFWCNPISGHATLYWYQQILGQGPKLLIQFQNNGVVDDSQLPKDRFSAERLKGVDSTLKIQPAKLEDSAVYLCASSLVTGGTNEQFFGPGTRLTVL.

The chain couples TRBV29-1 to TRBJ1-1, with D tentatively TRBD1 (5 bases). The V gene lost 6 bases and the J gene lost 8 bases, with 13 bases spanning the gap. The CDR3 runs to 11 residues. Germline V gives CDR1 SQVTM, CDR2 ANQGSEA. The CDR3 loop reads CSVVGGREAFF. CDR3 nucleotide sequence: TGCAGCGTGGTCGGGGGGAGGGAAGCTTTCTTT.

Of note for this clonotype: An end of the junction does not agree with germline; a read error may underlie this. The J gene is TRBJ2-5, the V gene TRBV12-3 or TRBV12-4; no reliable D call. This CDR3 is built from 12 residues. The CDR3 sequence: CASSLSGEAQYF. CDR3 DNA: TGTGCCAGCAGTTTGAGTGGAGAGGCCCAGTACTTC.

The chain is built from TRBV15 and TRBJ1-2; no definite D call. Trimming left V 0 bases short and J 8 bases short, with 7 bases between. Per germline, CDR1 LNHNV and CDR2 YYDKDF (reference sequence). This CDR3 is 12 amino acids long. The CDR3 reads CATSRDESGYTF. The CDR3 DNA is TGTGCCACCAGCAGAGATGAATCGGGCTACACCTTC.

V is TRBV5-1 and J is TRBJ2-1; 8 bases fit TRBD2. This CDR3 has 15 residues. The V segment lost 0 bases and the J segment 7 bases; nucleotides outside the gene matches: 6. Germline assignment: CDR1 SGHRS and CDR2 YFSETQ. DNA for the CDR3: TGCGCCAGCAGCTTGGCCTCGGGAGGGCCTAATGAGCAGTTCTTC. Amino acids: CASSLASGGPNEQFF.

In this sample, this clonotype turned up a few times. This chain links TRBV6-4 with TRBJ1-2; TRBD1 agrees at 8 bases. Germline V lookup: CDR1 MRHNA, CDR2 SNTAGT. This CDR3 spans 16 amino acids. The V segment lost 4 bases and the J segment 8 bases; nucleotides outside the gene matches: 15. CDR3 sequence reads: CASSGGNRQGADGYTF. The CDR3 nucleotides read TGTGCCAGCAGTGGTGGCAATAGGCAGGGGGCGGACGGCTACACCTTC.

J is TRBJ2-3 and V is TRBV5-1; 8 bases map to TRBD1. The junction had 15 bases not matched to a gene; V was cut back by 0 bases and J by 9 bases. The CDR3 extends over 17 amino acids. The germline gives CDR1 SGHRS, CDR2 YFSETQ. CDR3 nucleotide sequence: TGCGCCAGCAGCTTGGCGAGTGGGACAGGACCAGTTAAGACGCAGTATTTT. As protein: CASSLASGTGPVKTQYF.

This clonotype was picked up one time. The V call is TRBV29-1, the J call TRBJ2-7; 7 nucleotides match TRBD2. CDR1 and CDR2 (germline): SQVTM, ANQGSEA. The CDR3 has 13 residues. The CDR3 is CSVGGREPYEQYF. In nucleotides, the CDR3 is TGCAGTGTAGGCGGGCGGGAGCCTTACGAGCAGTACTTC.

The chain couples TRBV20-1 to TRBJ2-2; 8 bases agree with TRBD2. Germline CDR1 and CDR2: DFQATT and SNEGSKA (reference sequence). V lost 3 bases to trimming and J lost 7 bases; unmatched junction nucleotides: 7. The CDR3 is 14 residues long. In DNA, the CDR3 is TGCAGTGCTAGGCCAGCGGGAGCTTTCGGGGAGCTGTTTTTT. Amino acid sequence: CSARPAGAFGELFF.